This T cell receptor (beta chain) was recovered during a study of response to subunit inactivated influenza vaccine. Notes on the study in general: That few new T cells are recruited by each seasonal influenza vaccination was the authors' suggestion.

TCRdb used MiXCR to reprocess the RT-PCR reads, holding one entry per CDR3 protein. The sample holds 590,000 or so distinct CDR3 sequences, approximately 14% seen once. CDR3 size: 15 residues. With 0 bases removed from V and 0 bases from J, the gap between germline ends came to 10 bases. Germline-derived CDR1 and CDR2 are SGHKS and YYEKEE (reference sequence). Regarding this clonotype: The target antigen is unknown.

The TCR sequence derives from a man aged 50 or older who received an inactivated influenza vaccine. This chain uses TRBV5-5 with TRBJ2-7; the D is unclear. The sequencing used PBMCs from blood, collected roughly 2 weeks before vaccination. The DNA for the CDR3 is TGTGCCAGCAGCTTGGAACATATGAGCTCCTACGAGCAGTACTTC. Residues: CASSLEHMSSYEQYF.